These 21 T cell receptor beta chains were all obtained from the same sample, sequenced in a study of blood T cells in healthy people across ages. PCR was performed a second time for roughly 6 to 12 cycles using a sample-barcoded 5' primer and a J-beta primer mix. Via MiXCR, TCRdb re-called the 5' RACE reads, giving one row per CDR3 protein. The data contain about a million distinct CDR3 sequences, 40% to 60% of them singletons. Sequenced: blood. The receptors originated from a man aged 25-40 years in good health.

The chain uses TRBV9 and TRBJ2-3; D possibly matches TRBD1 or TRBD2 (5 bases each). V was pared by 3 bases and J by 6 bases, with 20 bases between. There are 16 residues in the CDR3. CDR1 and CDR2 from the germline V gene are SGDLS and YYNGEE. CDR3 DNA: TGTGCCAGCAGCGCGACGACCGGGACCCAGGGCGATACGCAGTATTTT. It translates to CASSATTGTQGDTQYF.

The rearrangement uses TRBV7-2 and TRBJ2-3, with a weak D call TRBD2 (6 bases). Germline assignment: CDR1 SGHTA and CDR2 FQGNSA. With 1 base removed from V and 1 base from J, the gap between germline ends came to 15 bases. The CDR3 has 17 residues. The DNA for the CDR3 is TGTGCCAGCAGCTTAGTGTTCGGCGGGGTTGGCACAGATACGCAGTATTTT. It encodes CASSLVFGGVGTDTQYF.

The genes are TRBV6-2 or TRBV6-3 and TRBJ2-5, with 9 positions matching TRBD1. The DNA matches TRBJ2-7 better at its end, which makes the J call doubtful. The germline CDR1 and CDR2 sequences are MNHEY and SVGEGT. The CDR3 contains 12 residues. CDR3 nucleotide sequence: TGTGCCACCTGGGACAGGGTTACCGAGCAGTACTTC. Amino acids: CATWDRVTEQYF.

This rearrangement joins TRBV12-3 or TRBV12-4 to TRBJ2-1; 8 bases fit TRBD1. V lost 5 bases to trimming and J lost 10 bases; unmatched junction nucleotides: 7. CDR3 length: 13 amino acids. The DNA for the CDR3 is TGTGCCAGCAGTGCGGACAGGGTAAGGGAGCAGTTCTTC. Amino acid sequence: CASSADRVREQFF.

A few counts support this clonotype. V is TRBV12-3 or TRBV12-4 and J is TRBJ2-3, with 8 bases that match TRBD2. J gave up 2 bases and V 5 bases, and 9 bases lay outside the gene matches. This CDR3 comprises 16 residues. The CDR3 DNA reads as TGTGCCAGCAGTCCCCGTCCGGGGGGGCCCACAGATACGCAGTATTTT. This gives the protein CASSPRPGGPTDTQYF.

V is TRBV27 and J is TRBJ2-7; D ambiguous. Germline CDR1 is MNHEY and CDR2 is SMNVEV (reference sequence). This CDR3 is built from 13 residues. V dropped 0 bases and J dropped 4 bases, with 7 bases sitting between them. CDR3 coding DNA: TGTGCCAGCAGTTTATCCCAGCTATACGAGCAGTACTTC. This codes for CASSLSQLYEQYF.

This clonotype was seen a handful of times. The chain recombines TRBV14 with TRBJ2-1; 12 nucleotides line up with TRBD2. TRBJ2-7 explains the end of the DNA better; the J call may be wrong. Germline-derived CDR1 and CDR2 are SGHDN and FVKESK. This CDR3 has 17 amino acids. CDR3 protein: CASSYYTGLAGHNEQYF. Here the CDR3 DNA reads TGTGCCAGCAGCTACTACACGGGACTAGCGGGCCACAATGAGCAGTACTTC.

The gene calls are TRBV12-3 or TRBV12-4 and TRBJ2-1; no clear D. Deletions cut 3 bases from V and 4 bases from J, with 7 bases between. There are 13 residues in the CDR3. The CDR3 DNA reads TGTGCCAGCAGTTTCTCTCAGTACAATGAGCAGTTCTTC. As protein: CASSFSQYNEQFF.

The chain recombines TRBV3-1 with TRBJ2-4; perhaps TRBD2 as D (6 bases). The CDR3 runs to 15 residues. Trimming pared 4 bases from V and 0 bases from J, leaving 10 bases between. Per the germline V gene, CDR1 is LGHDT and CDR2 is YNNKEL (reference sequence). The CDR3 sequence: CASSLPGGAKNIQYF. In nucleotides, the CDR3 is TGTGCCAGCAGCCTGCCCGGGGGAGCCAAAAACATTCAGTACTTC.

V and J are TRBV10-3 and TRBJ2-7; D unresolved. Between the trimmed V and J ends, which lost 3 bases and 0 bases, there was a span of 12 bases. Looked up from germline, CDR1 is ENHRY and CDR2 is SYGVKD. This CDR3 has 15 residues. The chain's CDR3 is CAISESTRLSYEQYF. Written as DNA, the CDR3 is TGTGCCATCAGTGAATCGACCAGGCTCTCCTACGAGCAGTACTTC.

There are a few counts of this clonotype. The chain joins TRBV9 to TRBJ2-2, with D unresolved. With 0 bases removed from V and 7 bases from J, the gap between germline ends came to 13 bases. CDR3 length: 15 residues. Germline loops: CDR1 SGDLS, CDR2 YYNGEE. The CDR3 protein is CASSVDLSSDGELFF. The CDR3 DNA sequence: TGTGCCAGCAGCGTAGATCTTTCCTCAGACGGGGAGCTGTTTTTT. The whole variable domain, remainder taken from reference TRBV9 and TRBJ2-2, is DSGVTQTPKHLITATGQRVTLRCSPRSGDLSVYWYQQSLDQGLQFLIQYYNGEERAKGNILERFSAQQFPDLHSELNLSSLELGDSALYFCASSVDLSSDGELFFGEGSRLTVL.

This clonotype was counted once. The V gene is TRBV12-3 or TRBV12-4, the J gene TRBJ1-4; weak D call: TRBD1 (5 bases). Deletions cut 4 bases from V and 8 bases from J, with 11 bases between. This CDR3 has 13 residues. The DNA of the CDR3 is TGTGCCAGCAGTTGGGGCGGGGGGGAAAAACTGTTTTTT. Residues: CASSWGGGEKLFF.

A few counts support this clonotype. The chain carries TRBV7-9 and TRBJ2-7, with TRBD2 matching 8 bases. The germline gives CDR1 SEHNR, CDR2 FQNEAQ (reference sequence). J lost 5 bases, V lost 6 bases, and 6 bases had no gene match. The CDR3 is 13 amino acids. CDR3: CASRRGGFDEQYF. The CDR3 region has the DNA TGTGCCAGCAGACGGGGGGGATTCGACGAGCAGTACTTC.

This clonotype was counted many times. The chain combines TRBV12-3 or TRBV12-4 with TRBJ1-1; D ambiguous. This CDR3 spans 12 amino acids. Trimming cost V 6 bases and J 3 bases, with 8 bases left between them. CDR3: CASRSVDTEAFF. For the CDR3, the DNA is TGTGCCAGCAGATCTGTGGACACTGAAGCTTTCTTT.

This sequence joins TRBV9 and TRBJ1-1; 10 positions match TRBD1. Trimming at V came to 3 bases and at J to 6 bases, leaving 2 bases not matched to a gene. This CDR3 contains 13 residues. Germline values: CDR1 SGDLS, CDR2 YYNGEE. The CDR3 spells CASSGDRGPEAFF. The DNA of the CDR3 is TGTGCCAGCAGCGGGGACAGGGGCCCTGAAGCTTTCTTT.

The rearrangement links TRBV20-1 to TRBJ2-1; 11 bases line up with TRBD2. CDR3 length: 14 residues. Germline lookup yields CDR1 DFQATT and CDR2 SNEGSKA (reference sequence). The CDR3, as DNA: TGCAGAGGGACTAGCGGATACTCCTACAATGAGCAGTTCTTC. This sequence encodes CRGTSGYSYNEQFF.

The chain joins TRBV5-1 to TRBJ2-7; TRBD1 aligns across 10 bases. This CDR3 has 14 residues. Germline-derived CDR1 and CDR2 are SGHRS and YFSETQ. Trimming removed 3 bases from V and 6 bases from J; junction bases left unmatched: 6. CDR3 amino acids: CASSSGQGYAEQYF. In nucleotides, the CDR3 is TGCGCCAGCAGCTCGGGACAGGGGTACGCCGAGCAGTACTTC.

The chain joins TRBV29-1 to TRBJ1-1; tentatively, D is TRBD1 (6 bases). The V end was cut by 2 bases, the J end by 6 bases, with 10 bases between. The CDR3 is made up of 12 amino acids. CDR1 is SQVTM and CDR2 is ANQGSEA in the germline V gene. CDR3 sequence reads: CSVERGGAEAFF. The CDR3 DNA follows: TGCAGCGTTGAAAGGGGGGGGGCTGAAGCTTTCTTT.

The CDR3 spells CSARVWDAETQYF. The CDR3 DNA sequence: TGCAGTGCTAGAGTTTGGGACGCCGAGACCCAGTACTTC. The J gene is TRBJ2-5, the V gene TRBV20-1; either TRBD1 or TRBD2 may fit D (5 bases each). CDR1 and CDR2 from the germline V gene are DFQATT and SNEGSKA (reference sequence). Trimming shortened V by 1 base and J by 5 bases, and 11 bases separated the two germline ends. This CDR3 region has 13 residues.

The chain combines TRBV20-1 with TRBJ1-2; 10 nucleotides align to TRBD1. Germline CDR1 and CDR2: DFQATT and SNEGSKA (reference sequence). This CDR3 comprises 16 residues. Trimming at V came to 1 base and at J to 2 bases, leaving 7 bases not matched to a gene. CDR3 coding DNA: TGCAGTGCTAGAGTATTCGGGGACAGGGGCAACTATGGCTACACCTTC. Translated, it gives CSARVFGDRGNYGYTF.

This clonotype was detected only a few times. The gene calls are TRBV12-3 or TRBV12-4 and TRBJ2-1, with 8 positions matching TRBD2. After removal of 6 bases from V and 6 bases from J, the junction contained 16 bases not matched to a gene. This CDR3 is built from 17 residues. Here the CDR3 DNA reads TGTGCCAGCAGCCAGCCAGTCATAGCGGGGTTAACCAATGAGCAGTTCTTC. Encoded protein: CASSQPVIAGLTNEQFF.